A single sample gave rise to the 24 T cell receptor beta chains below, sequenced in a study of cytomegalovirus exposure and HLA in healthy donors. The PCR employed 60 Vbeta primers together with 13 Jbeta primers. Clones were sequenced by immunoSEQ multiplex PCR, and TCRdb holds only the in-frame ones, with some missing. The data hold about 180,000 clones, with 77% observed a single time. Sequencing was done on a sample of PBMCs. These TCRs come from a woman aged 60-75 years in good health and CMV-seropositive.

This clone was counted between two and nine times. The V call is TRBV28, the J call TRBJ2-5; 8 bases fit TRBD2. CDR3 length: 15 residues. CDR1 is MDHEN and CDR2 is SYDVKM in the germline V gene. The V and J ends lost 5 bases and 5 bases, in that order; junction bases with no gene match: 10. DNA for the CDR3: TGTGCCAGCAGTGCGTTAGCGGGGATTCAGGAGACCCAGTACTTC. Translated: CASSALAGIQETQYF.

A single count supports this clone. The V gene is TRBV11-3, the J gene TRBJ2-6; D may be TRBD2 (6 bases). Germline V gene lookup returns CDR1 SGHNT and CDR2 YENEEA. V was clipped by 5 bases and J by 2 bases, with 10 bases between them. The CDR3 loop spans 15 amino acids. DNA for the CDR3: TGTGCCAGCAGCCCGGGACTGGCTGGGGCCAACGTCCTGACTTTC. Protein sequence: CASSPGLAGANVLTF.

As to this clone: This CDR3 is also generated by other DNA sequences in the sample. The chain couples TRBV7-2 to TRBJ1-5, with 7 bases identical to TRBD1. V was clipped by 3 bases and J by 5 bases; unmatched bases: 1. The CDR3 length is 13 residues. Germline CDR1 SGHTA, CDR2 FQGNSA. This chain's CDR3 is CASSFDRDQPQHF. CDR3 nucleotide sequence: TGTGCCAGCAGCTTCGACAGGGATCAGCCCCAGCATTTT. Supplemented by reference TRBV7-2 and TRBJ1-5, the full variable domain reads GAGVSQSPSNKVTEKGKDVELRCDPISGHTALYWYRQSLGQGLEFLIYFQGNSAPDKSGLPSDRFSAERTGGSVSTLTIQRTQQEDSAVYLCASSFDRDQPQHFGDGTRLSIL.

This clone has only a few counts. The rearrangement uses TRBV5-8 and TRBJ1-4, with 7 bases fitting TRBD1. CDR1 is SGHTS, CDR2 YDEGEE, per germline. Germline trimming cut 0 bases from V and 4 bases from J; bases unmatched to any gene: 3. This CDR3 has 15 amino acids. CDR3: CASSLAGTDNEKLFF. In DNA, the CDR3 is TGTGCCAGCAGCTTGGCTGGGACAGATAATGAAAAACTGTTTTTT.

The gene calls are TRBV2 and TRBJ2-1, with 8 bases that match TRBD2. There are 14 residues in the CDR3. Germline V gives CDR1 SNHLY, CDR2 FYNNEI. V shed 9 bases and J 6 bases; nucleotides not matched to a gene: 10. CDR3 amino acids: CASGGAGGSNEQFF. DNA of the CDR3: TGTGCCAGTGGGGGGGCGGGAGGTAGCAATGAGCAGTTCTTC.

The CDR3 spells CASSPGTRTSNEQFF. In DNA, the CDR3 is TGTGCCAGCAGCCCTGGGACTAGAACGTCGAATGAGCAGTTCTTC. This rearrangement joins TRBV5-5 to TRBJ2-1; 8 bases fit TRBD2. V was clipped by 4 bases and J by 7 bases; unmatched bases: 10. The CDR3 runs 15 residues. Germline V gives CDR1 SGHKS, CDR2 YYEKEE (reference sequence).

V gene TRBV19 combines with J gene TRBJ2-2; TRBD1 agrees at 8 bases. Germline-derived CDR1 and CDR2 are LNHDA and SQIVND (reference sequence). The CDR3 totals 14 residues. V trimming: 10 bases; J trimming: 6 bases; junction bases outside the gene matches: 10. CDR3: CATKGQGAAGELFF. The DNA for the CDR3 is TGTGCCACCAAGGGGCAGGGGGCGGCCGGGGAGCTGTTTTTT.

The rearrangement uses TRBV18 and TRBJ2-5; 10 bases agree with TRBD1. The germline gives CDR1 KGHSH, CDR2 LQKENI. The CDR3 spans 16 residues. Trimming took 4 bases from V and 5 from J; bases not matched to a gene: 10. The CDR3 region is CASSRTGTGVLETQYF. The DNA for the CDR3 is TGTGCCAGCTCACGCACCGGGACAGGGGTTTTGGAGACCCAGTACTTC.

This clone was detected once. A read error may account for a junction end that differs from germline. This chain's CDR3 is CASSLGGLARFSGANGLTF. CDR3 bases: TGCGCCAGCAGCTTGGGCGGGCTAGCGCGGTTCTCTGGGGCCAACGGCCTGACTTTC. V usage is TRBV5-1 and J usage is TRBJ2-6; tentative D call: TRBD2 (6 bases). This CDR3 is 19 amino acids long. Germline V gene sequence: CDR1 SGHRS, CDR2 YFSETQ.

This rearrangement joins TRBV30 to TRBJ2-5; TRBD1 agrees at 7 bases. The end of the DNA aligns better with TRBJ2-7, so the J call may be wrong. Germline V gene sequence: CDR1 GTSNPN, CDR2 SVGIG (reference sequence). This CDR3 comprises 15 residues. The CDR3 loop reads CAWSVGTVGSYEQYF. The CDR3 nucleotides are TGTGCCTGGAGTGTAGGGACAGTCGGGTCATACGAGCAGTACTTC.

This chain links TRBV4-3 with TRBJ2-4; D unresolved. Trimming stripped 3 bases from V and 8 bases from J, with 14 bases between. CDR3 size: 14 residues. CDR1 is LGHNA, CDR2 YSLEER, per germline. CDR3 sequence (DNA): TGCGCCAGCAGCCACCGAGAGGCAATAGACATTCAGTACTTC. Its protein product is CASSHREAIDIQYF.

V usage is TRBV7-8 and J usage is TRBJ1-6; D is uncertain. Germline-derived CDR1 and CDR2 are SGHVS and FQNEAQ. With 1 base removed from V and 6 bases from J, the gap between germline ends came to 10 bases. This CDR3 spans 15 amino acids. The CDR3 nucleotides read TGTGCCAGCAGCTTAGGCAGGTTCCTTAATTCACCCCTCCACTTT. This codes for CASSLGRFLNSPLHF.

The chain is built from TRBV19 and TRBJ1-1; 8 positions agree with TRBD1. The junction had 6 bases not matched to a gene; V was cut back by 6 bases and J by 6 bases. The CDR3 contains 13 residues. Per germline, CDR1 LNHDA and CDR2 SQIVND (reference sequence). The CDR3 region is CASRPLQGAEAFF. CDR3 nucleotide sequence: TGTGCCAGTAGACCACTACAGGGGGCTGAAGCTTTCTTT.

This CDR3 is CASSRRAGDTDTQYF. The CDR3 DNA reads as TGTGCCAGCAGTCGGCGGGCGGGAGACACAGATACGCAGTATTTT. The V call is TRBV4-2, the J call TRBJ2-3; 7 bases align to TRBD2. The V and J ends lost 6 bases and 2 bases, in that order; junction bases with no gene match: 8. Germline V gene sequence: CDR1 LGHNA, CDR2 YNFKEQ. The CDR3 is 15 amino acids.

The chain carries TRBV5-6 and TRBJ2-7; no firm D call. The V gene lost 1 base and the J gene lost 3 bases, with 8 bases spanning the gap. This CDR3 is built from 13 residues. CDR1 SGHDT and CDR2 YYEEEE come from the germline V gene. This CDR3 reads CASSLFSGYEQYF. The CDR3 nucleotides are TGTGCCAGCAGCTTGTTTTCAGGCTACGAGCAGTACTTC.

The chain is built from TRBV7-2 and TRBJ1-2; D might be TRBD1 (6 bases). V dropped 5 bases and J dropped 8 bases, with 21 bases sitting between them. Germline V lookup: CDR1 SGHTA, CDR2 FQGNSA. The CDR3 has 15 amino acids. CDR3 sequence: CASSLTLDSSRGYTF. The CDR3 nucleotides are TGTGCCAGCAGCCTTACCTTGGACAGCTCGCGAGGCTACACCTTC.

J is TRBJ2-7 and V is TRBV4-2; 9 nucleotides align to TRBD2. The V gene end was trimmed by 0 bases and the J gene end by 2 bases; junction bases not matched to a gene: 2. Per the germline V gene, CDR1 is LGHNA and CDR2 is YNFKEQ. The CDR3 is 15 residues long. CDR3 sequence reads: CASSQERGGTYEQYF. CDR3 nucleotides: TGTGCCAGCAGCCAAGAGCGGGGGGGCACCTACGAGCAGTACTTC.

The chain has TRBV2 and TRBJ1-5, with D unclear. The CDR3 contains 13 residues. The ends were cut back, 6 bases at V and 2 bases at J, with 8 bases in the middle. Germline CDR1 SNHLY, CDR2 FYNNEI. The CDR3 loop is CASRVQGNQPQHF. CDR3 DNA sequence: TGTGCCAGCAGAGTGCAGGGCAATCAGCCCCAGCATTTT.

The table lists this clone with a few counts. The chain uses TRBV28 and TRBJ2-3, with D unresolved. Deletions cut 3 bases from V and 1 base from J, with 8 bases between. Germline V lookup: CDR1 MDHEN, CDR2 SYDVKM. The CDR3 runs to 14 residues. The DNA for the CDR3 is TGTGCCAGCAGTTTTCTCTCCGGCACAGATACGCAGTATTTT. It yields the protein CASSFLSGTDTQYF.

The chain couples TRBV5-1 to TRBJ1-6; TRBD1 agrees at 9 bases. This CDR3 is 16 amino acids long. CDR1 and CDR2 from the germline V gene are SGHRS and YFSETQ. The V and J ends lost 0 bases and 9 bases, in that order; junction bases with no gene match: 7. As DNA, the CDR3 is TGCGCCAGCAGCTTGGAGACAGGGGGTAATCTTTCACCCCTCCACTTT. This gives the protein CASSLETGGNLSPLHF.

This clone was recorded once. This sequence joins TRBV10-3 and TRBJ2-2, with TRBD1 matching over 8 bases. CDR1 ENHRY and CDR2 SYGVKD come from the germline V gene. The CDR3 has 16 amino acids. Losses at the gene ends were 3 bases for V and 1 base for J; bases not matched to a gene: 4. The CDR3 coding sequence is TGTGCCATCAGTGACCCGGACAGGGAGAACACCGGGGAGCTGTTTTTT. This encodes CAISDPDRENTGELFF.

As to this clone: Its ends do not fully match the called genes, so a read error is possible. The J gene is TRBJ1-2, the V gene TRBV7-3; a weak D match, TRBD1 (6 bases). The CDR3 is 15 amino acids. In germline, CDR1 is SGHTA, CDR2 FQGTGA. This CDR3 is CASSLTADSLYGYTF. The CDR3 bases are TGTGCCAGCAGCCTAACCGCGGACAGCCTCTATGGCTACACCTTC.

The rearrangement joins TRBV28 to TRBJ1-3, with D tentatively TRBD1 (6 bases). Germline-derived CDR1 and CDR2 are MDHEN and SYDVKM. Trimming removed 4 bases from V and 2 bases from J, with 15 bases in between. The CDR3 has 16 residues. CDR3 region: CASSSADAGAGNTIYF. The CDR3 DNA reads as TGTGCCAGCAGTTCCGCCGACGCAGGGGCTGGAAACACCATATATTTT.

This clone was seen a few times. The chain uses TRBV5-1 and TRBJ2-3, with TRBD2 matching over 8 bases. CDR1 is SGHRS, CDR2 YFSETQ, per germline. The CDR3 has 12 amino acids. The junction had 4 bases not matched to a gene; V was cut back by 7 bases and J by 6 bases. CDR3 DNA: TGCGCCAGCGGGGCGGGAGGCGATACGCAGTATTTT. Amino acid sequence: CASGAGGDTQYF.